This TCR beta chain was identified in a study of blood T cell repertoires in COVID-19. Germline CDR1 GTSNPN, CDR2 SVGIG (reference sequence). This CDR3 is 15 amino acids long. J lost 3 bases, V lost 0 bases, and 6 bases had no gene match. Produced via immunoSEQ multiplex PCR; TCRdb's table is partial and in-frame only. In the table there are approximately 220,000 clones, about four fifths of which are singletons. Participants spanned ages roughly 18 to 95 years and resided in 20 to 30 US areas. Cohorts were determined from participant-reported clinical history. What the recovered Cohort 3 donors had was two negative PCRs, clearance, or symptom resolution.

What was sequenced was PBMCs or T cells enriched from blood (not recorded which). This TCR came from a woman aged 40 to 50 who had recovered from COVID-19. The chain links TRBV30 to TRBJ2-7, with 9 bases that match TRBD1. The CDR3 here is CAWSVRTGGSYEQYF. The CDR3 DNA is TGTGCCTGGAGTGTCCGAACAGGGGGCAGCTACGAGCAGTACTTC.